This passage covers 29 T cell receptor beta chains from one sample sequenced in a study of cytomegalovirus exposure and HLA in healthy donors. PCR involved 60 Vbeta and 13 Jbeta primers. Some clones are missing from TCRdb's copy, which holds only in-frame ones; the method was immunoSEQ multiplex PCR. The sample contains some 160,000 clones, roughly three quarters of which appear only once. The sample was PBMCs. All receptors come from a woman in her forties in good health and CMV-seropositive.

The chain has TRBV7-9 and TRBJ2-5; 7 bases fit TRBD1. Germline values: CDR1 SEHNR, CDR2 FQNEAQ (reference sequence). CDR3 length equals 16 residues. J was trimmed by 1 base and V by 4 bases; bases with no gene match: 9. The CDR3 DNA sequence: TGTGCCAGCAGCTCCCTCGACAGGGTAGGCCAAGAGACCCAGTACTTC. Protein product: CASSSLDRVGQETQYF.

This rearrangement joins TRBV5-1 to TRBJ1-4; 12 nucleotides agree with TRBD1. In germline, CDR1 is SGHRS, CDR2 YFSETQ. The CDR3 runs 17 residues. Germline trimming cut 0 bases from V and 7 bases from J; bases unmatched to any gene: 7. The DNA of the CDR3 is TGCGCCAGCAGCTTGGGCACCGGGACAGGGGGCCTTGAAAAACTGTTTTTT. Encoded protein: CASSLGTGTGGLEKLFF.

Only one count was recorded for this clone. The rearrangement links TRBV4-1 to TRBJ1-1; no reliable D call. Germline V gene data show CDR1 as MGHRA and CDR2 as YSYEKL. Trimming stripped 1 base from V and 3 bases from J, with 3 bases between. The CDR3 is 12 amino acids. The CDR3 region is CASSQGDTEAFF. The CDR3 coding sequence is TGCGCCAGCAGCCAAGGAGACACTGAAGCTTTCTTT.

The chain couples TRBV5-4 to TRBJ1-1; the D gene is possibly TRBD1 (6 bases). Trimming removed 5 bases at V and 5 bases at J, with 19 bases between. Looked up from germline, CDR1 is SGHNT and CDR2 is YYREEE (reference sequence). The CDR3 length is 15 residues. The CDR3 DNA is TGTGCCAGCAGGAAAACCACAGGGCTTGATACTGAAGCTTTCTTT. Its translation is CASRKTTGLDTEAFF.

The CDR3: CASSPWTGQKEAFF. The CDR3 region has the DNA TGTGCCAGCAGCCCTTGGACTGGTCAGAAAGAAGCTTTCTTT. The rearrangement uses TRBV2 and TRBJ1-1, with D unclear. Per the germline V gene, CDR1 is SNHLY and CDR2 is FYNNEI. This CDR3 has 14 residues. V was cut by 6 bases and J by 8 bases, with 19 bases left in between.

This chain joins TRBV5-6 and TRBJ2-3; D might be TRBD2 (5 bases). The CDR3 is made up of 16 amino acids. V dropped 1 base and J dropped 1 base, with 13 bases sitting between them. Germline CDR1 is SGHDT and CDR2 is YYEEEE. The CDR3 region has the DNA TGTGCCAGCAGCTTGCCCGGGAATGGGGGCACAGATACGCAGTATTTT. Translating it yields CASSLPGNGGTDTQYF. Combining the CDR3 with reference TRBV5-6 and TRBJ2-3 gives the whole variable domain DAGVTQSPTHLIKTRGQQVTLRCSPKSGHDTVSWYQQALGQGPQFIFQYYEEEERQRGNFPDRFSGHQFPNYSSELNVNALLLGDSALYLCASSLPGNGGTDTQYFGPGTRLTVL.

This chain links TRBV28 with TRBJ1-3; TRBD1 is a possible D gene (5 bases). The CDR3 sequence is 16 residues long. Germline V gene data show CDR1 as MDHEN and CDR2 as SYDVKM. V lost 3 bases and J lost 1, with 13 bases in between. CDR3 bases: TGTGCCAGCAGTTTTCTTGGGGGAGGGTCTGGAAACACCATATATTTT. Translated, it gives CASSFLGGGSGNTIYF. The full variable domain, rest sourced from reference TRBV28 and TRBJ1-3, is DVKVTQSSRYLVKRTGEKVFLECVQDMDHENMFWYRQDPGLGLRLIYFSYDVKMKEKGDIPEGYSVSREKKERFSLILESASTNQTSMYLCASSFLGGGSGNTIYFGEGSWLTVV.

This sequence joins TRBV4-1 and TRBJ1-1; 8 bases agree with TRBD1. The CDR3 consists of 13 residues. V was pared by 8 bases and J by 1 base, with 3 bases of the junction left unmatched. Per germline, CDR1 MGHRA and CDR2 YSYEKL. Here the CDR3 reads CASGGTGNTEAFF. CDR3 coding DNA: TGCGCCAGCGGAGGGACAGGGAACACTGAAGCTTTCTTT.

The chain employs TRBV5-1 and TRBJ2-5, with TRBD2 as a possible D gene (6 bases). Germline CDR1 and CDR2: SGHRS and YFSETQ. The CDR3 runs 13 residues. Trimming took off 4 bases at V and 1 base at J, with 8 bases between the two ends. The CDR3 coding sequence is TGCGCCAGCAGCGGGGGGACCCAAGAGACCCAGTACTTC. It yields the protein CASSGGTQETQYF. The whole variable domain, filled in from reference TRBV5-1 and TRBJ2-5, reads KAGVTQTPRYLIKTRGQQVTLSCSPISGHRSVSWYQQTPGQGLQFLFEYFSETQRNKGNFPGRFSGRQFSNSRSEMNVSTLELGDSALYLCASSGGTQETQYFGPGTRLLVL.

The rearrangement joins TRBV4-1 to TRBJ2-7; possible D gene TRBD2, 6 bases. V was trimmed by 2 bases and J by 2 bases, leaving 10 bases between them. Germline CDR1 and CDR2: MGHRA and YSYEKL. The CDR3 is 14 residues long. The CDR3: CASSQLGEAYEQYF. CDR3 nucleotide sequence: TGCGCCAGCAGCCAATTGGGGGAGGCCTACGAGCAGTACTTC.

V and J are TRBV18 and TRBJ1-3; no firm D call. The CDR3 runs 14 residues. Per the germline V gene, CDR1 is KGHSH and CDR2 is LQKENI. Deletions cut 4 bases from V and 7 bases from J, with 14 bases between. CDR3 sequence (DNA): TGTGCCAGCTCACGATCAGGAGGGCTCAACACCATATATTTT. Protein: CASSRSGGLNTIYF.

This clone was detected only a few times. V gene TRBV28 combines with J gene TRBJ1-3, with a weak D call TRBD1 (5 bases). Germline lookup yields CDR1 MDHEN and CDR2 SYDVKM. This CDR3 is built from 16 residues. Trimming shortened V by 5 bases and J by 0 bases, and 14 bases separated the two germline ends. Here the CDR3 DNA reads TGTGCCAGCAGTCCCCCCCTAGGGGCCTCTGGAAACACCATATATTTT. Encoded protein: CASSPPLGASGNTIYF.

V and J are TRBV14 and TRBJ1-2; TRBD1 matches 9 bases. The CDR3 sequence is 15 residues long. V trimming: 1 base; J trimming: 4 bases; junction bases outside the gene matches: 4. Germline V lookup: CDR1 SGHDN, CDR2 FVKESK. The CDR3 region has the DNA TGTGCCAGCAGCCAAGTCCCGGGACAGGGCTATGGCTACACCTTC. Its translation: CASSQVPGQGYGYTF.

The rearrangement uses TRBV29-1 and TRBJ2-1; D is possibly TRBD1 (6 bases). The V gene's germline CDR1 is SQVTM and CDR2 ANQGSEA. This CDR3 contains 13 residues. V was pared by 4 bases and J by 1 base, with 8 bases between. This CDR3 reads CSVAQGSYNEQFF. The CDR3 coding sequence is TGCAGCGTTGCTCAGGGGTCCTACAATGAGCAGTTCTTC.

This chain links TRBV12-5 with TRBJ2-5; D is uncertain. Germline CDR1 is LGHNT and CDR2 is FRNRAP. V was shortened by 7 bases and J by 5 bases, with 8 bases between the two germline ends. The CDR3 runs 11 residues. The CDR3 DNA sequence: TGTGCTAGTGCCGTTAGTGAGACCCAGTACTTC. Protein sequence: CASAVSETQYF.

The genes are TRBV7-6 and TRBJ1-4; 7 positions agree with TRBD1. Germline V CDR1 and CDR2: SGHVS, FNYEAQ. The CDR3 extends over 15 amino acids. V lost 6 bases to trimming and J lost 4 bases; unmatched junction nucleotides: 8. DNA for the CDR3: TGTGCCAGCAGATCGAGACAGGGCCTTAATGAAAAACTGTTTTTT. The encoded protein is CASRSRQGLNEKLFF.

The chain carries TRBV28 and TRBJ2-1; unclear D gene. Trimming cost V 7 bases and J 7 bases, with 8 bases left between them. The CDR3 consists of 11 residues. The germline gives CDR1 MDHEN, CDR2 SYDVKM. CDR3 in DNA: TGTGCCAGCACTATCTATAATGAGCAGTTCTTC. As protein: CASTIYNEQFF.

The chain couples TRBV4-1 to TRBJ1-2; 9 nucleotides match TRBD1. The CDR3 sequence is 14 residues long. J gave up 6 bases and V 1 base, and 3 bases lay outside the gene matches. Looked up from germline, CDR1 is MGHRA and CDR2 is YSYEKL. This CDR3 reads CASSQADRGNGYTF. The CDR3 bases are TGCGCCAGCAGCCAAGCCGACAGGGGGAATGGCTACACCTTC.

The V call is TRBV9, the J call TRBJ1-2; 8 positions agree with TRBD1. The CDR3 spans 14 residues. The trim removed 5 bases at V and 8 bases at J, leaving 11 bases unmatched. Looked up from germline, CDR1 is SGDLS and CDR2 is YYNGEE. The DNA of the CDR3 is TGTGCCAGCAGTGCCCAGGGGGCACCGGGAGGCTACACCTTC. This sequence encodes CASSAQGAPGGYTF.

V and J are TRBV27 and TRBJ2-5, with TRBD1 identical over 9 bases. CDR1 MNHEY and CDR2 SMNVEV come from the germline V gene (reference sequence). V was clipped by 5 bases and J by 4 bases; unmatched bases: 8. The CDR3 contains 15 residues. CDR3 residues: CASSTTGTGRETQYF. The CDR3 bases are TGTGCCAGCAGTACCACCGGGACAGGGAGAGAGACCCAGTACTTC.

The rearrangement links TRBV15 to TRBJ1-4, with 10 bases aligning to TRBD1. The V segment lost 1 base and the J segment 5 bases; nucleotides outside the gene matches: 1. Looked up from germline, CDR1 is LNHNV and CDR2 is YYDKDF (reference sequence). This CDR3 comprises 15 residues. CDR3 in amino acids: CATSRAGQGNEKLFF. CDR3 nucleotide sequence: TGTGCCACCAGCAGAGCGGGACAGGGGAATGAAAAACTGTTTTTT.

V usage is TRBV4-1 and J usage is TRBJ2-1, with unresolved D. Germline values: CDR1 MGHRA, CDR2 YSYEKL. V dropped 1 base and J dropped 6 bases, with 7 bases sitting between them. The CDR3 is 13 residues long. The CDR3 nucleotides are TGCGCCAGCAGCCAAGGGTCTAGCAATGAGCAGTTCTTC. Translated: CASSQGSSNEQFF.

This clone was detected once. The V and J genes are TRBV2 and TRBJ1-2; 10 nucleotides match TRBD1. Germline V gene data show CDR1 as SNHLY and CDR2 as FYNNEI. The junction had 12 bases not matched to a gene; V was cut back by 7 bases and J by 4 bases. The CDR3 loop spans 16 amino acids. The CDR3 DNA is TGTGCCAGCAATCCTAACCGACAGGGGGCTTCCTATGGCTACACCTTC. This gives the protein CASNPNRQGASYGYTF. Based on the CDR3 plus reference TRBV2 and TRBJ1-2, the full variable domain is EPEVTQTPSHQVTQMGQEVILRCVPISNHLYFYWYRQILGQKVEFLVSFYNNEISEKSEIFDDQFSVERPDGSNFTLKIRSTKLEDSAMYFCASNPNRQGASYGYTFGSGTRLTVV.

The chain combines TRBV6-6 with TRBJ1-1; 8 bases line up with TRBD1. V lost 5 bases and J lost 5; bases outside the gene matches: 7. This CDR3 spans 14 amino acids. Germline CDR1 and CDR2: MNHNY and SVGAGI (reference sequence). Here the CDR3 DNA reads TGTGCCAGCAGTACAACAGGGGGGGGGACTGAAGCTTTCTTT. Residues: CASSTTGGGTEAFF.

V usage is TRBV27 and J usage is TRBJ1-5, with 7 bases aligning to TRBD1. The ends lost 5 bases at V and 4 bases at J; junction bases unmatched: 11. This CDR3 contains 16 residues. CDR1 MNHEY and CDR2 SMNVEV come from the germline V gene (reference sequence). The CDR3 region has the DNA TGTGCCAGCAGTCTCACACGGACAGGTGCAAATCAGCCCCAGCATTTT. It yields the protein CASSLTRTGANQPQHF.

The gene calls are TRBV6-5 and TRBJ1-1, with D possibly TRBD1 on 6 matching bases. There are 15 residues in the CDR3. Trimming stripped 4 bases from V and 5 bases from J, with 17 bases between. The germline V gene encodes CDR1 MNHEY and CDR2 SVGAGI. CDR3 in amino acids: CASSFGTIGGTEAFF. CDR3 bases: TGTGCCAGCAGTTTCGGGACAATCGGGGGGACTGAAGCTTTCTTT.

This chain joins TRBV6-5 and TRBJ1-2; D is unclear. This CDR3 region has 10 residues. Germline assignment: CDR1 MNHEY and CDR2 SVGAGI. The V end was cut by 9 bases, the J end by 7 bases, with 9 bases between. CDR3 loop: CARMRLGYTF. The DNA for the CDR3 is TGTGCCAGAATGAGACTTGGCTACACCTTC.

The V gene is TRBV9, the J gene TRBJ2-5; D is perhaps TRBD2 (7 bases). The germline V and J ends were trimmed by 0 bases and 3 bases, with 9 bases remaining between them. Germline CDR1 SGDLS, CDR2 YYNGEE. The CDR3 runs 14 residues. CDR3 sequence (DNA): TGTGCCAGCAGCGTAGGGGGGGGCGAAGAGACCCAGTACTTC. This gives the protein CASSVGGGEETQYF.

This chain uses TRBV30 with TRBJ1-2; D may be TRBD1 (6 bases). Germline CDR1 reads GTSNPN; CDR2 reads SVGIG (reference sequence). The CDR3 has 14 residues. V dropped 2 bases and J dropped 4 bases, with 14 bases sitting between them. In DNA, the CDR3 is TGTGCCTGGAGTAATGTTCTAGGGGGCTATGGCTACACCTTC. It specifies CAWSNVLGGYGYTF. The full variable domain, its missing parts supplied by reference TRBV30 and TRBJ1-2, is SQTIHQWPATLVQPVGSPLSLECTVEGTSNPNLYWYRQAAGRGLQLLFYSVGIGQISSEVPQNLSASRPQDRQFILSSKKLLLSDSGFYLCAWSNVLGGYGYTFGSGTRLTVV.